This T cell receptor beta chain was profiled in a study of blood T cells in healthy people across ages. Study outcomes and limitations: More naive CD4+ cells and higher diversity were found in long-lived than in aged donors. Strongly correlated with naive T cell percentage was TCR beta diversity.

The germline V gene has CDR1 SGHKS and CDR2 YYEKEE (reference sequence). CDR3 length: 14 residues. V dropped 5 bases and J dropped 4; count of bases not matched to a gene: 7. Notes on this clonotype: Its antigen is unknown.

It was with a sample-barcoded 5' primer and a J-beta primer mix that a second PCR of roughly 7 to 12 cycles was run. Each sample provided no less than 2.5 million CDR3-containing paired-end reads. TCRdb re-analysed the 5' RACE reads in MiXCR, keeping a single row per CDR3 protein. Of approximately 900,000 distinct CDR3 sequences in the sample, under 35% were seen once. This same sample was also taken into another study, of T cells of mothers and their children. According to that study: Donation involved three healthy Caucasian mothers and the six children that they had.

The sample was blood. This clonotype was sampled from a woman in her thirties or forties in good health. The rearrangement links TRBV5-5 to TRBJ1-1, with 8 bases matching TRBD1. In DNA, the CDR3 is TGTGCCAGCAGGCTGCAGGGGGCCGGCACTGAAGCTTTCTTT. It codes for CASRLQGAGTEAFF.